This T cell receptor (beta chain) came from a study of tissue T cells after allogeneic stem cell transplantation. Findings and limits, study-wide: This small cohort was clinically heterogeneous, and sampling depth was a limitation.

Remarks on this clone: Its target is unknown. The germline and genes are mouse ones. The read finishes 1 residue shy of the CDR3 end, and the germline J gene is used to complete it.

Time point described: mouse harvest day 7 after allogeneic transplant. The graft held 10^6 splenic CD5+ T cells and 10^7 T-cell-depleted bone marrow cells. Some clones are missing from TCRdb's copy, which holds only in-frame ones; the method was immunoSEQ multiplex PCR. Of roughly 5,000 clones listed, roughly half are singletons. CDR1 and CDR2 from the germline V gene are SGHLS and HYDKME. The CDR3 has 16 residues. With V trimmed by 0 bases and J by 3 bases, 6 bases remained unmatched. The sequence was collected from a female BALB/c mouse given C57BL/6 T cells with graft-versus-host disease after an allogeneic hematopoietic cell transplant. The rearrangement joins TRBV12-2 to TRBJ2-7; 11 positions match TRBD2. The sequenced sample was skin. The CDR3 bases that were read are TGTGCCAGCTCTCTCGAACTGGGGGGGCGCAGCTATGAACAGTAC. Amino acid sequence: CASSLELGGRSYEQY. The CDR3, in full, reads CASSLELGGRSYEQYF.